The rows below give T cell receptor beta chains drawn from one sample of a study of shared clonotypes between healthy human individuals. Some clones are missing from TCRdb's copy, which holds only in-frame ones; the method was immunoSEQ multiplex PCR. This repertoire shows some 1,900,000 clones, over 85% found once; its top ten account for 1.2%. The source material was naive CD8+ T cells sorted from blood. The receptors come from a man younger than 35 in good health. Each CDR3 is given without its conserved first and last residue. Fields, in order: CDR3 protein, CDR3 length, J gene, clone size, V gene. Where a row states a size, it is once, few, many or the class of an expanded clone; other rows omit it.

CDR3aa: ASSPRVDAYEQY
len: 12
j_gene: TRBJ2-7
abundance: NA
v_gene: TRBV4-1

CDR3aa: ASSLILAGSYNEQF
len: 14
j_gene: TRBJ2-1
abundance: NA
v_gene: TRBV7-9

CDR3aa: ASSLTGGAGELF
len: 12
j_gene: TRBJ2-2
abundance: NA
v_gene: TRBV5-1

CDR3aa: ASSDVWGAGELF
len: 12
j_gene: TRBJ2-2
abundance: NA
v_gene: TRBV6-4

CDR3aa: ASSQVADRGEAEAF
len: 14
j_gene: TRBJ1-1
abundance: NA
v_gene: TRBV4-1

CDR3aa: ASSVGHLTDTQY
len: 12
j_gene: TRBJ2-3
abundance: NA
v_gene: TRBV6-1

CDR3aa: ASSEVRAPNQPQH
len: 13
j_gene: TRBJ1-5
abundance: few
v_gene: TRBV6-1

CDR3aa: ASSPYFSGQETQY
len: 13
j_gene: TRBJ2-5
abundance: NA
v_gene: TRBV11-1

CDR3aa: ASSQDPSGGIGTDTQY
len: 16
j_gene: TRBJ2-3
abundance: NA
v_gene: TRBV4-1

CDR3aa: AWSDNNEQF
len: 9
j_gene: TRBJ2-1
abundance: NA
v_gene: TRBV30

CDR3aa: ASSARTAYGYT
len: 11
j_gene: TRBJ1-2
abundance: NA
v_gene: TRBV28

CDR3aa: ASSIPPQGEGLRTEAF
len: 16
j_gene: TRBJ1-1
abundance: few
v_gene: TRBV19

CDR3aa: ASRPDQNYNEQF
len: 12
j_gene: TRBJ2-1
abundance: NA
v_gene: TRBV28

CDR3aa: ASSPFSSGETQY
len: 12
j_gene: TRBJ2-5
abundance: NA
v_gene: TRBV19

CDR3aa: ASSLDVYGYT
len: 10
j_gene: TRBJ1-2
abundance: NA
v_gene: TRBV5-1

CDR3aa: ASSQDMAPDEQF
len: 12
j_gene: TRBJ2-1
abundance: NA
v_gene: TRBV4-1

CDR3aa: ASSVGRRAPNTEAF
len: 14
j_gene: TRBJ1-1
abundance: NA
v_gene: TRBV13

CDR3aa: ASSLAANYGYT
len: 11
j_gene: TRBJ1-2
abundance: NA
v_gene: TRBV14

CDR3aa: AGTSGNTIY
len: 9
j_gene: TRBJ1-3
abundance: once
v_gene: TRBV6-1

CDR3aa: ASSIGTIQETQY
len: 12
j_gene: TRBJ2-5
abundance: NA
v_gene: TRBV7-6

CDR3aa: ASSPGQGANSPLH
len: 13
j_gene: TRBJ1-6
abundance: NA
v_gene: TRBV27

CDR3aa: ASSYLTGTYNEQF
len: 13
j_gene: TRBJ2-1
abundance: NA
v_gene: TRBV6-5

CDR3aa: ASSFFMGEQPQH
len: 12
j_gene: TRBJ1-5
abundance: NA
v_gene: TRBV5-1

CDR3aa: ASRGVSYEQY
len: 10
j_gene: TRBJ2-7
abundance: NA
v_gene: TRBV28

CDR3aa: ASSPLDRALNTEAF
len: 14
j_gene: TRBJ1-1
abundance: NA
v_gene: TRBV6-6

CDR3aa: ASSIDREGWNTEAF
len: 14
j_gene: TRBJ1-1
abundance: NA
v_gene: TRBV19

CDR3aa: ASSLETTGGNAEAF
len: 14
j_gene: TRBJ1-1
abundance: once
v_gene: TRBV28

CDR3aa: ASSYSWGLGTEAF
len: 13
j_gene: TRBJ1-1
abundance: NA
v_gene: TRBV6-5

CDR3aa: ASIPETDRGYTGELF
len: 15
j_gene: TRBJ2-2
abundance: many
v_gene: TRBV7-6

CDR3aa: ASSQDERGRNYGYT
len: 14
j_gene: TRBJ1-2
abundance: NA
v_gene: TRBV4-1

CDR3aa: ASSIRDEAF
len: 9
j_gene: TRBJ1-1
abundance: once
v_gene: TRBV7-9

CDR3aa: ASSADRIISGNTIY
len: 14
j_gene: TRBJ1-3
abundance: NA
v_gene: TRBV13

CDR3aa: SVEAETSRYEQY
len: 12
j_gene: TRBJ2-7
abundance: NA
v_gene: TRBV29-1

CDR3aa: ASSQDSSAGESDTQY
len: 15
j_gene: TRBJ2-3
abundance: NA
v_gene: TRBV4-3

CDR3aa: ASSTRVAYGYT
len: 11
j_gene: TRBJ1-2
abundance: NA
v_gene: TRBV6-5

CDR3aa: ASSLGVNPNYGYT
len: 13
j_gene: TRBJ1-2
abundance: NA
v_gene: TRBV7-9

CDR3aa: ASSFPEGMGVNTEAF
len: 15
j_gene: TRBJ1-1
abundance: NA
v_gene: TRBV7-8

CDR3aa: ASSLREWQETQY
len: 12
j_gene: TRBJ2-5
abundance: once
v_gene: TRBV28

CDR3aa: ASSSLADEDTQY
len: 12
j_gene: TRBJ2-3
abundance: NA
v_gene: TRBV5-4

CDR3aa: ASSYDSYEQY
len: 10
j_gene: TRBJ2-7
abundance: NA
v_gene: TRBV6-6

CDR3aa: ASSWTGIQETQY
len: 12
j_gene: TRBJ2-5
abundance: NA
v_gene: TRBV5-6

CDR3aa: ATSPGVGTGELF
len: 12
j_gene: TRBJ2-2
abundance: NA
v_gene: TRBV6-1

CDR3aa: ASSYSIRAPNTEAF
len: 14
j_gene: TRBJ1-1
abundance: NA
v_gene: TRBV6-5

CDR3aa: ASSSPGGYTEAF
len: 12
j_gene: TRBJ1-1
abundance: NA
v_gene: TRBV6-5

CDR3aa: ASSLGGAPGEQY
len: 12
j_gene: TRBJ2-7
abundance: NA
v_gene: TRBV5-6

CDR3aa: ASSVLDSNQPQH
len: 12
j_gene: TRBJ1-5
abundance: NA
v_gene: TRBV2

CDR3aa: ASSSAWEQY
len: 9
j_gene: TRBJ2-7
abundance: NA
v_gene: TRBV5-6

CDR3aa: ASSIAAWQGVGQPQH
len: 15
j_gene: TRBJ1-5
abundance: NA
v_gene: TRBV7-6

CDR3aa: ASSYSEEMNTEAF
len: 13
j_gene: TRBJ1-1
abundance: NA
v_gene: TRBV6-6

CDR3aa: ASSPQGNEQF
len: 10
j_gene: TRBJ2-1
abundance: NA
v_gene: TRBV4-1

CDR3aa: ASRTTPGTGEETQY
len: 14
j_gene: TRBJ2-5
abundance: NA
v_gene: TRBV7-8

CDR3aa: ASSFTGGEQY
len: 10
j_gene: TRBJ2-7
abundance: NA
v_gene: TRBV27

CDR3aa: ASSRDYHSTDTQY
len: 13
j_gene: TRBJ2-3
abundance: NA
v_gene: TRBV5-4

CDR3aa: ASTYSQWGGRTEAF
len: 14
j_gene: TRBJ1-1
abundance: NA
v_gene: TRBV28

CDR3aa: ATEPAGFTDTQY
len: 12
j_gene: TRBJ2-3
abundance: NA
v_gene: TRBV30

CDR3aa: ASNPGTGVDTEAF
len: 13
j_gene: TRBJ1-1
abundance: once
v_gene: TRBV2

CDR3aa: ASSQVPGTRDEQY
len: 13
j_gene: TRBJ2-7
abundance: NA
v_gene: TRBV4-1

CDR3aa: ASSLGLAGGNTQY
len: 13
j_gene: TRBJ2-3
abundance: NA
v_gene: TRBV5-8

CDR3aa: ASSPGPVGQNIETQY
len: 15
j_gene: TRBJ2-5
abundance: NA
v_gene: TRBV18